These 20 T cell receptor beta chains came from one sample sequenced in a study of blood T cell repertoires in COVID-19. The assay was immunoSEQ multiplex PCR, and TCRdb's table has in-frame clones only and misses some. The top ten clones hold about 5% of a sample with about 310,000 clones, 89% of them seen once. The source material was PBMCs or T cells enriched from blood (not recorded which). These receptors were collected from a man aged 55 to 70 who had recovered from COVID-19.

The genes are TRBV18 and TRBJ1-1; D uncertain. V lost 2 bases, J lost 1 base, and 8 bases lay in between. The germline gives CDR1 KGHSH, CDR2 LQKENI. CDR3 length: 14 amino acids. The CDR3 sequence: CASSPFSGNTEAFF. CDR3 nucleotides: TGTGCCAGCTCACCATTCTCCGGGAACACTGAAGCTTTCTTT. The full variable domain, completed using reference TRBV18 and TRBJ1-1, is NAGVMQNPRHLVRRRGQEARLRCSPMKGHSHVYWYRQLPEEGLKFMVYLQKENIIDESGMPKERFSAEFPKEGPSILRIQQVVRGDSAAYFCASSPFSGNTEAFFGQGTRLTVV.

This chain joins TRBV6-5 and TRBJ1-5; no firm D call. Germline V gene sequence: CDR1 MNHEY, CDR2 SVGAGI. V gave up 5 bases and J gave up 5 bases, with 16 bases separating them. CDR3 length equals 15 residues. The CDR3 loop is CASSPLWEGHQPQHF. CDR3 bases: TGTGCCAGCAGTCCCCTTTGGGAGGGCCATCAGCCCCAGCATTTT.

This sequence joins TRBV5-1 and TRBJ2-3, with D possibly being TRBD1 (6 bases). Trimming stripped 0 bases from V and 5 bases from J, with 19 bases between. Looked up from germline, CDR1 is SGHRS and CDR2 is YFSETQ. This CDR3 is built from 17 residues. The CDR3 DNA is TGCGCCAGCAGCTTGGGCCGTAGGGGGAATTATGTAGATACGCAGTATTTT. Translation gives CASSLGRRGNYVDTQYF. The complete variable domain, with remaining parts taken from reference TRBV5-1 and TRBJ2-3, reads KAGVTQTPRYLIKTRGQQVTLSCSPISGHRSVSWYQQTPGQGLQFLFEYFSETQRNKGNFPGRFSGRQFSNSRSEMNVSTLELGDSALYLCASSLGRRGNYVDTQYFGPGTRLTVL.

J is TRBJ2-3 and V is TRBV7-9, with TRBD2 as a possible D gene (6 bases). The V gene's germline CDR1 is SEHNR and CDR2 FQNEAQ (reference sequence). The CDR3 runs 16 residues. V was cut by 5 bases and J by 1 base, with 16 bases left in between. CDR3 region: CASSPGQVAGTDTQYF. For the CDR3, the DNA is TGTGCCAGCAGCCCGGGTCAGGTAGCGGGCACAGATACGCAGTATTTT. Full variable domain (missing parts from reference TRBV7-9 and TRBJ2-3): DTGVSQNPRHKITKRGQNVTFRCDPISEHNRLYWYRQTLGQGPEFLTYFQNEAQLEKSRLLSDRFSAERPKGSFSTLEIQRTEQGDSAMYLCASSPGQVAGTDTQYFGPGTRLTVL.

This clone has a handful of counts. The chain links TRBV19 to TRBJ2-2, with D maybe TRBD2 (6 bases). CDR1 LNHDA and CDR2 SQIVND come from the germline V gene (reference sequence). Deletions cut 3 bases from V and 5 bases from J, with 16 bases between. The CDR3 length is 16 residues. CDR3 nucleotides: TGTGCCAGTAGTATCCCCCCTAGCGTTGGTACCGGGGAGCTGTTTTTT. Amino acids: CASSIPPSVGTGELFF.

The DNA of the CDR3 is TGTGCCAGCAGCGTAGGAGGGTCGACCACTACCTACAATGAGCAGTTCTTC. Translation: CASSVGGSTTTYNEQFF. The rearrangement joins TRBV9 to TRBJ2-1; D perhaps matches TRBD2 (5 bases). This CDR3 has 17 residues. Trimming removed 0 bases from V and 2 bases from J, with 15 bases in between. CDR1 is SGDLS, CDR2 YYNGEE, per germline.

The chain combines TRBV21-1 with TRBJ1-4. TRBV21-1 is designated a pseudogene. The CDR3 is 16 amino acids. This CDR3 is CASSKSHPGAEEKLFF. The CDR3 DNA reads TGTGCCAGCAGCAAATCGCACCCCGGCGCGGAGGAAAAACTGTTTTTT.

This chain links TRBV5-4 with TRBJ2-1; 11 bases align to TRBD1. V trimming: 3 bases; J trimming: 9 bases; junction bases outside the gene matches: 11. This CDR3 is 16 amino acids long. Germline V gene lookup returns CDR1 SGHNT and CDR2 YYREEE (reference sequence). The CDR3 bases are TGTGCCAGCAGCTCGAGGACAGGGGGCATTTGGGGTGAGCAGTTCTTC. Protein sequence: CASSSRTGGIWGEQFF.

This rearrangement joins TRBV10-3 to TRBJ2-7, with 12 bases identical to TRBD2. From germline, CDR1 is ENHRY and CDR2 SYGVKD. The CDR3 spans 15 residues. After removal of 0 bases from V and 5 bases from J, the junction contained 2 bases not matched to a gene. CDR3 in DNA: TGTGCCATCAGTGAGTCGACTAGCGGGAGTAACGAGCAGTACTTC. Translating it yields CAISESTSGSNEQYF.

The chain joins TRBV29-1 to TRBJ2-7; 8 bases agree with TRBD2. The J segment lost 9 bases and the V segment lost 3 bases, leaving 13 bases of the junction unmatched. There are 14 residues in the CDR3. Germline-derived CDR1 and CDR2 are SQVTM and ANQGSEA. DNA of the CDR3: TGCAGCGTTGAGGACCCGGGAGGGAGGAGAGGGCAGTACTTC. Amino acids: CSVEDPGGRRGQYF.

V and J are TRBV19 and TRBJ1-1, with 8 bases aligning to TRBD1. The germline gives CDR1 LNHDA, CDR2 SQIVND (reference sequence). The V segment lost 5 bases and the J segment 0 bases; nucleotides outside the gene matches: 8. The CDR3 length is 16 residues. CDR3: CASSQSTGQVNTEAFF. The CDR3 DNA sequence: TGTGCCAGTAGTCAAAGCACGGGACAGGTGAACACTGAAGCTTTCTTT.

The V gene is TRBV9, the J gene TRBJ2-7, with 9 bases fitting TRBD2. The CDR3 is 15 residues long. Per germline, CDR1 SGDLS and CDR2 YYNGEE. V was pared by 2 bases and J by 2 bases, with 5 bases of the junction left unmatched. The CDR3 loop reads CASSVEREATYEQYF. The CDR3 nucleotides are TGTGCCAGCAGCGTGGAGCGGGAGGCTACCTACGAGCAGTACTTC.

To note about this clone: A read error may produce the germline difference seen at one junction end. This chain links TRBV29-1 with TRBJ2-7; 9 bases fit TRBD1. Per the germline V gene, CDR1 is SQVTM and CDR2 is ANQGSEA. The CDR3 runs 12 residues. DNA of the CDR3: TGCAGCGTTGAAGATCCCGGGACAGGGTGCCACTTC. Translated: CSVEDPGTGCHF.

The chain uses TRBV7-3 and TRBJ2-6; 12 bases map to TRBD2. This CDR3 comprises 18 residues. Trimming cost V 5 bases and J 1 base; bases outside gene matches: 6. From germline, CDR1 is SGHTA and CDR2 FQGTGA. The CDR3 DNA reads as TGTGCCAGCAGCCGACTAGCGGGAGAGGGATCTGGGGCCAACGTCCTGACTTTC. Translated: CASSRLAGEGSGANVLTF.

This chain uses TRBV5-1 with TRBJ2-2; no clear D. The CDR3 sequence is 14 residues long. Germline lookup yields CDR1 SGHRS and CDR2 YFSETQ. V lost 0 bases and J lost 3, with 6 bases in between. The CDR3 loop is CASSLVSDTGELFF. The CDR3 coding sequence is TGCGCCAGCAGCTTGGTCTCAGACACCGGGGAGCTGTTTTTT.

The chain joins TRBV19 to TRBJ1-2, with no clear D. Trimming left V 3 bases short and J 2 bases short, with 7 bases between. The CDR3 has 13 amino acids. CDR1 is LNHDA and CDR2 is SQIVND in the germline V gene (reference sequence). This CDR3 is CASSIWQNYGYTF. The CDR3 DNA is TGTGCCAGTAGTATTTGGCAGAACTATGGCTACACCTTC.

The CDR3, as DNA: TGTGCCAGCAGCCCCAAAAGGTCGGGAGTGGCCCCCAGAGAGCAGTTCTTC. Its protein is CASSPKRSGVAPREQFF. The V call is TRBV7-3, the J call TRBJ2-1; TRBD2 is a possible D gene (6 bases). The length of the CDR3 is 17 residues. V was pared by 5 bases and J by 10 bases, with 27 bases between. Per germline, CDR1 SGHTA and CDR2 FQGTGA.

This sequence joins TRBV28 and TRBJ2-7; TRBD1 is a possible D gene (6 bases). The CDR3 covers 15 residues. Trimming took off 3 bases at V and 2 bases at J, with 14 bases between the two ends. Germline V gene data show CDR1 as MDHEN and CDR2 as SYDVKM. This chain's CDR3 is CASSFPPDSAYEQYF. In DNA, the CDR3 is TGTGCCAGCAGTTTTCCCCCGGACAGCGCCTACGAGCAGTACTTC.

This clone was observed a single time. The gene calls are TRBV6-5 and TRBJ1-2; the match to TRBD1 covers 7 bases. Germline-derived CDR1 and CDR2 are MNHEY and SVGAGI. Losses at the gene ends were 4 bases for V and 8 bases for J; bases not matched to a gene: 7. This CDR3 contains 13 residues. The CDR3 sequence: CASSSERTGGYTF. The CDR3 DNA follows: TGTGCCAGCAGTTCCGAAAGGACAGGAGGCTACACCTTC.

This clone was seen just once. J is TRBJ1-2 and V is TRBV21-1; the DNA was not used to check the table's D call, TRBD1. TRBV21-1 counts as a pseudogene. The CDR3 contains 12 residues. The CDR3 loop reads CASSKEGNGYTF. The CDR3 coding sequence is TGTGCCAGCAGCAAAGAGGGGAATGGCTACACCTTC.